The TCR beta chain described here comes from a study of OX40 agonist ivuxolimab in advanced cancers. Broader study findings: Averaging showed that CD8+ T cells had more expanded clones than CD4+ did.

As to this clone: The target antigen is unknown.

Libraries were prepared by immunoSEQ multiplex PCR; TCRdb keeps only in-frame clonotypes and omits some of them. The data hold about 77,000 clones, with 65% to 90% observed a single time. The J segment lost 8 bases and the V segment lost 5 bases, leaving 8 bases of the junction unmatched. This CDR3 comprises 14 residues. The germline V gene has CDR1 SGHAT and CDR2 FQNNGV. This TCR derives from an adult with an advanced solid tumor such as melanoma, head and neck, liver or kidney cancer. Material: CD4+ or CD8+ T cells sorted from blood, obtained in a trial of the OX40 agonist ivuxolimab. This chain connects TRBV11-2 to TRBJ1-4, with 7 bases fitting TRBD1. The CDR3 spells CASSQGGVREKLFF. CDR3 sequence (DNA): TGTGCCAGCAGCCAGGGGGGGGTCAGGGAAAAACTGTTTTTT.